The present TCR beta chain was sequenced within a study of neurological immune-mediated disorders. Study-level background: For the roughly 35 multiple sclerosis patients, the disease was relapsing-remitting in some 30 and secondary progressive in 3.

Stored at -80 C, 2 million PBMCs were the source of the unsorted libraries. This clonotype was recorded at least ten times. No antigen is known for it. Broader study findings: Repertoires from 18 of 34 multiple sclerosis patients grouped phylogenetically into a related-CDR3 cluster, suggesting a possible signature.

Using its own MiXCR run on the 5' RACE reads, TCRdb lists one record per CDR3 protein. The sample has tens of thousands of distinct CDR3 sequences; around 3.6% are singletons. Germline V gene sequence: CDR1 SGHVS, CDR2 FNYEAQ. This CDR3 is built from 14 residues. V dropped 2 bases and J dropped 6; count of bases not matched to a gene: 5. This TCR derives from a woman aged 25 to 39 with multiple sclerosis. Sequenced: PBMCs. This chain connects TRBV7-6 to TRBJ1-2, with TRBD1 matching over 8 bases. The CDR3 DNA sequence: TGTGCCAGCAGCTTAAACAGGGGGGAAGATGGCTACACCTTC. The encoded protein is CASSLNRGEDGYTF.